This note documents a single T cell receptor beta chain sequence. Antigen: not known. A single base separates this from a much larger clone, so it may be a read error. Through a sample-barcoded 5' primer and a J-beta primer mix, a second PCR was run for roughly 6 to 11 cycles. TCRdb re-analysed the 5' RACE reads in MiXCR, keeping a single row per CDR3 protein. The sample consists of 500,000 to 700,000 distinct CDR3 sequences, approximately 30% of them appearing once. The record originates from a study of blood T cells in healthy people across ages. Regarding the study as a whole: TCR beta diversity correlated strongly with naive T cell percentage.

The CDR3 sequence is 14 residues long. The source is a woman aged 80 or over in good health. This rearrangement joins TRBV12-3 or TRBV12-4 to TRBJ1-6; 8 nucleotides match TRBD1. The material sequenced was blood. The CDR3, as DNA: TGTACCAGCAGTTGGACAGGGCCTAGTTCACCCCTCCACTTT. Translated, it gives CTSSWTGPSSPLHF.